This TCR beta chain was captured in a study of T cell changes during pregnancy in multiple sclerosis. CDR1 and CDR2 from the germline V gene are SGHVS and FQNEAQ. V lost 2 bases to trimming and J lost 5 bases; unmatched junction nucleotides: 13. The CDR3 runs 18 residues. The sample holds one count of this clone. The table came from immunoSEQ multiplex PCR; TCRdb's copy has only in-frame clones and leaves some out. The data contain 50,000 or so clones, 80% to 90% of them seen just once; the ten biggest clones take up approximately 8%. Specimen: CD8+ T cells from peripheral blood mononuclear cells, collected in the second trimester of pregnancy. The sequence was collected from a female donor with multiple sclerosis, enrolled in a pregnancy study. The genes are TRBV7-8 and TRBJ2-5; 11 bases map to TRBD2. The CDR3 sequence: CASSLPISGGAVEETQYF. The CDR3 coding sequence is TGTGCCAGCAGCTTACCGATTAGCGGGGGGGCGGTTGAGGAGACCCAGTACTTC. Full variable domain (remainder filled in from reference TRBV7-8 and TRBJ2-5): GAGVSQSPRYKVAKRGQDVALRCDPISGHVSLFWYQQALGQGPEFLTYFQNEAQLDKSGLPSDRFFAERPEGSVSTLKIQRTQQEDSAVYLCASSLPISGGAVEETQYFGPGTRLLVL.